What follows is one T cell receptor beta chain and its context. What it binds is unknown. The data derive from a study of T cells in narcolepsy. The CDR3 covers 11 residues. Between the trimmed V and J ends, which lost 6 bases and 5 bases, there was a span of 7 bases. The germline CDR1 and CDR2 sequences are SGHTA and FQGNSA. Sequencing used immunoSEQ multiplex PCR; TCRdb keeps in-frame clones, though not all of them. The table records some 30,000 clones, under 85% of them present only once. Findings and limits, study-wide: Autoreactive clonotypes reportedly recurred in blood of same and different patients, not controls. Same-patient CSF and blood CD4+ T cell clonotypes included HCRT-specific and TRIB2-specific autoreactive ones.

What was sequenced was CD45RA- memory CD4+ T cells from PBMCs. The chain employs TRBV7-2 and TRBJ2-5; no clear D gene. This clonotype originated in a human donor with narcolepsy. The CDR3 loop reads CASRQSETQYF. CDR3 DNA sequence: TGTGCCAGCAGACAGTCTGAGACCCAGTACTTC.